The rows below give T cell receptor beta chains drawn from one sample of a study of blood T cell repertoires in COVID-19. TCRdb's table, derived via immunoSEQ multiplex PCR, lists solely in-frame clones and lacks some. The table has some 150,000 clones, roughly 86% seen once. Sequencing was carried out using peripheral blood. The receptors here all came from a woman aged 55-70 years with acute or convalescent COVID-19. CDR3s include the opening cysteine and the closing phenylalanine or tryptophan.

V | CDR3
TRBV13 | CASSTGTGLYEQYF
TRBV6-5 | CASSRTGSTDTQYF
TRBV5-1 | CASSIGTGGNQPQHF
TRBV30 | CAWSREGNQPQHF
TRBV14 | CASSQPYRGRSYEQYF
TRBV15 | CATSRGQGAPSNQYF
TRBV12-5 | CASGHPEAFF
TRBV28 | CASSQRGGPDTQYF
TRBV5-1 | CASSPGGGGTYNEQFF
TRBV30 | CAWSVPPRRSPLHF
TRBV6-4 | CAQGAICSNQPQHF
TRBV19 | CASSLDRGLDQPQHF
TRBV3-1/TRBV3-2 | CASSQLRETQYF
TRBV5-1 | CASSSGQGFGSPLHF
TRBV5-5 | CASSLTPDQPQHF
TRBV5-4 | CASSPLRTSGGATDTQYF
TRBV7-9 | CASSLAQTEAFF
TRBV6-5 | CASSYRGAGYEQYF
TRBV2 | CASSKQGLDTEAFF
TRBV5-4 | CASSFTGGDTEAFF
TRBV5-1 | CASSLVGYGGGYTF
TRBV6-6 | CASSFAGGKHTDTQYF